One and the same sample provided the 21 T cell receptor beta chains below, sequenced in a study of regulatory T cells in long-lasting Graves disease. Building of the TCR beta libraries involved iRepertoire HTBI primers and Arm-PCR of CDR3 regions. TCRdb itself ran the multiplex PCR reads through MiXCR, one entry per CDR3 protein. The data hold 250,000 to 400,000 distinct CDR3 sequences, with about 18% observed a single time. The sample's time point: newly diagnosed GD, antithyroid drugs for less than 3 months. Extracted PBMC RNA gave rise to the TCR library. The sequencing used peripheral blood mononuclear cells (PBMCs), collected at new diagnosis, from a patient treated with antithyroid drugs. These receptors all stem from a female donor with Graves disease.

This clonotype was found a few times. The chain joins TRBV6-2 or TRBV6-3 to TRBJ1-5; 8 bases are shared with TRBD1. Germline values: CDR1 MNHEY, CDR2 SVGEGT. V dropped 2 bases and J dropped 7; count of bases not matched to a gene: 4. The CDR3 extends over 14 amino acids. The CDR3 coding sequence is TGTGCCAGCAGTTACCGGACAGGGCGGCAGCCCCAGCATTTT. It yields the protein CASSYRTGRQPQHF.

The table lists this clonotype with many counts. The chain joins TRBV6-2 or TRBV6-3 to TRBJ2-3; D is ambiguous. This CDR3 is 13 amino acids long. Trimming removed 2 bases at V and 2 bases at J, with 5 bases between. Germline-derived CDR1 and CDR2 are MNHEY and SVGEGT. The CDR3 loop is CASSYDYTDTQYF. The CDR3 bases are TGTGCCAGCAGTTACGATTACACAGATACGCAGTATTTT.

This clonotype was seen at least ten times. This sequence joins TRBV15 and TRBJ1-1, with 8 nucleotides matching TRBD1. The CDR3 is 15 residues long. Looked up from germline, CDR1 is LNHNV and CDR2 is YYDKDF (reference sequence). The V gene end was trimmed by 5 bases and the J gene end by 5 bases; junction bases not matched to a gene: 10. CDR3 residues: CATSPDRGSGTEAFF. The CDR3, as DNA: TGTGCCACCAGCCCAGACAGGGGATCCGGGACTGAAGCTTTCTTT.

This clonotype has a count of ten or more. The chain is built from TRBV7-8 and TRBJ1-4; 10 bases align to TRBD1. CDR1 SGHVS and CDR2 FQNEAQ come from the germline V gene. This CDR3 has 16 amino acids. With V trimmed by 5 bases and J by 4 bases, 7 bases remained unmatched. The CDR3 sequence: CASSPTGGLVNEKLFF. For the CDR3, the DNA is TGTGCCAGCAGCCCGACAGGGGGCTTGGTTAATGAAAAACTGTTTTTT.

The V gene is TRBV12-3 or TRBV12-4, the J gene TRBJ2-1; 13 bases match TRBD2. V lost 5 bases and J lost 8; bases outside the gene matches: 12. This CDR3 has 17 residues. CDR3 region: CASSPGSRLAGGHEQFF. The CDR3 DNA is TGTGCCAGCAGTCCTGGGAGCCGACTAGCGGGAGGCCATGAGCAGTTCTTC.

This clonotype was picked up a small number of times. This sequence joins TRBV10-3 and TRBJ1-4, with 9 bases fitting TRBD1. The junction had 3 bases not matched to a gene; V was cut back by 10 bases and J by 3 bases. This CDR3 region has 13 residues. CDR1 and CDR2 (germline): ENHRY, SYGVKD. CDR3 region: CATRTGANEKLFF. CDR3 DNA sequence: TGTGCCACGCGGACAGGGGCTAATGAAAAACTGTTTTTT.

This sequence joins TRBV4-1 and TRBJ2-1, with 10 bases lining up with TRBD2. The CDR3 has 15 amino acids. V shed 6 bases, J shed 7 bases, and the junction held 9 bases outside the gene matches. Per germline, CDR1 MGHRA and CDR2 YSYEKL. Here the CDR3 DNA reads TGCGCCAGCAGACTACTAGCGGGATCAAGGAATGAGCAGTTCTTC. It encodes CASRLLAGSRNEQFF.

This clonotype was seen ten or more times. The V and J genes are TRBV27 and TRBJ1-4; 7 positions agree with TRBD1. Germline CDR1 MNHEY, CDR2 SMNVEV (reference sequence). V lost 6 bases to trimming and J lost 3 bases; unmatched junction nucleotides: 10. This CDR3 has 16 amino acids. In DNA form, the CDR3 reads TGTGCCAGCAGCCCTAAAACAGGGGTAGCTAATGAAAAACTGTTTTTT. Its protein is CASSPKTGVANEKLFF.

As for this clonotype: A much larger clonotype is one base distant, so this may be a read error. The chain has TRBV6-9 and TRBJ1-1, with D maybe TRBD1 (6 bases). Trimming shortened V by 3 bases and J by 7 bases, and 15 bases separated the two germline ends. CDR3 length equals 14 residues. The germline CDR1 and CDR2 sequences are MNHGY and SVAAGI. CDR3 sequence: CASSYHLRDIEAFF. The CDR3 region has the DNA TGTGCCAGCAGTTACCACCTCCGGGACATTGAAGCTTTCTTT.

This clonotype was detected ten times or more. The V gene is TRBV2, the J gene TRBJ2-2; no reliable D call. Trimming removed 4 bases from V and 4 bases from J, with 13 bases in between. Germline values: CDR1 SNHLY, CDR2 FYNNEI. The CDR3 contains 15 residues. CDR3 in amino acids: CASSGRWGSTGELFF. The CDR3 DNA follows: TGTGCCAGCAGTGGGCGGTGGGGTAGCACCGGGGAGCTGTTTTTT.

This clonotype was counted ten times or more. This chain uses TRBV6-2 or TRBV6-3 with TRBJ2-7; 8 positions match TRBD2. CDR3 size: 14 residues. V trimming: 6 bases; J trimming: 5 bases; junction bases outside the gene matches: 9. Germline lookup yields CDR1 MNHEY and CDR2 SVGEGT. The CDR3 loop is CASSQGLGQNEQYF. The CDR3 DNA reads TGTGCCAGCAGCCAGGGACTAGGGCAGAACGAGCAGTACTTC.

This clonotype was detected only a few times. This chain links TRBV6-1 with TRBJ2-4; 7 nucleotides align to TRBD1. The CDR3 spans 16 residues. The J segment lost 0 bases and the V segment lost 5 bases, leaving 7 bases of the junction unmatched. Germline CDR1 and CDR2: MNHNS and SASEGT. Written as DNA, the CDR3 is TGTGCCAGCAGTCCTAGACAGGGCTTAGCCAAAAACATTCAGTACTTC. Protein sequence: CASSPRQGLAKNIQYF.

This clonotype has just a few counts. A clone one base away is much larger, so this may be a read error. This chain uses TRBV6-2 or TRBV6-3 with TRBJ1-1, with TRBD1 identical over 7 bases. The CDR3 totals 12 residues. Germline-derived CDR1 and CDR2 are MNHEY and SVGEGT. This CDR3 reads CARSLQGTEAFF. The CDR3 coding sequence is TGTGCCAGAAGTTTACAGGGGACTGAAGCTTTCTTT.

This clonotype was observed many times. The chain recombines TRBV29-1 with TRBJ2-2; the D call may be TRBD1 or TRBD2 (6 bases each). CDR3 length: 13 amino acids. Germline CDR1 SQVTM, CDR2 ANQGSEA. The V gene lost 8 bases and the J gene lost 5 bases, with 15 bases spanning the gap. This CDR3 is CSTTEGGTGELFF. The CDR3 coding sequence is TGCAGCACCACAGAGGGGGGTACCGGGGAGCTGTTTTTT.

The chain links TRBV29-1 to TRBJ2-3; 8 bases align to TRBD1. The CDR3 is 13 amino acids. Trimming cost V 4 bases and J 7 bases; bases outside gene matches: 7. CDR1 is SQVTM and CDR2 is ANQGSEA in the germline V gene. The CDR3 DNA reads TGCAGCGTTGGGGACAGGTTCTCTCATACGCAGTATTTT. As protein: CSVGDRFSHTQYF.

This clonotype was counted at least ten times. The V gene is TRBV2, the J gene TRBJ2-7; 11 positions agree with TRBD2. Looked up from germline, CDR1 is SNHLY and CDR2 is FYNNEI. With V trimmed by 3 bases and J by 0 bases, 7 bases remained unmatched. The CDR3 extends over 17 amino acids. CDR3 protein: CASSDTGTSGLSYEQYF. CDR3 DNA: TGTGCCAGCAGTGACACCGGGACTAGCGGCCTCTCCTACGAGCAGTACTTC.

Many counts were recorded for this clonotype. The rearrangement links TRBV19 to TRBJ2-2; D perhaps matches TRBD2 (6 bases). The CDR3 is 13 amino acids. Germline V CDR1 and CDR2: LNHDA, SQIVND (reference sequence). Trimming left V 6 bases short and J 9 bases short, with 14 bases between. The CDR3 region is CASRGLEKRELFF. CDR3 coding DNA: TGTGCCAGTAGGGGACTCGAAAAAAGGGAGCTGTTTTTT.

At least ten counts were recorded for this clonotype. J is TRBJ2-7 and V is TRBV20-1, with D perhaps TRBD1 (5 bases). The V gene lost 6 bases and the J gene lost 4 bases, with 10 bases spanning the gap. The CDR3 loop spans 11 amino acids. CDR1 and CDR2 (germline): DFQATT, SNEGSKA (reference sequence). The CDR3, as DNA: TGCAGTGCCGTAAGGGGATACGAGCAGTACTTC. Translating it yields CSAVRGYEQYF.

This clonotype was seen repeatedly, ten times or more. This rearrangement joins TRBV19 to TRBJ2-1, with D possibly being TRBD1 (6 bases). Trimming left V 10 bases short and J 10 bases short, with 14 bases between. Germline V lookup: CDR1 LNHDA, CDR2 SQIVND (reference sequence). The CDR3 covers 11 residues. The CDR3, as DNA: TGTGCCACAAAGTCCGGGACAGAGCAGTTCTTC. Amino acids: CATKSGTEQFF. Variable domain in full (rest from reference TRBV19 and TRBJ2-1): DGGITQSPKYLFRKEGQNVTLSCEQNLNHDAMYWYRQDPGQGLRLIYYSQIVNDFQKGDIAEGYSVSREKKESFPLTVTSAQKNPTAFYLCATKSGTEQFFGPGTRLTVL.

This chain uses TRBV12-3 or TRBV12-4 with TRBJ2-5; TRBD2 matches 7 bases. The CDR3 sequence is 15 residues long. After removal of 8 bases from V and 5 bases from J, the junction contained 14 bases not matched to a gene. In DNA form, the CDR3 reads TGTGCCAGCGGCCCCGGGGCTAGCGGAAGGGAGACCCAGTACTTC. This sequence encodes CASGPGASGRETQYF.

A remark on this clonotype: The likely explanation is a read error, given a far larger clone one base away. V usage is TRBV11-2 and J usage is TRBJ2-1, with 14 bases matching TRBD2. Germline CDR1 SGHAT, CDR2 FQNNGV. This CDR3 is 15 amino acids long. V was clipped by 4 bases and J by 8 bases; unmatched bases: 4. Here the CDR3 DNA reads TGTGCCAGCAGCTCCGGGACTAGCGGGAGCGATGAGCAGTTCTTC. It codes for CASSSGTSGSDEQFF.